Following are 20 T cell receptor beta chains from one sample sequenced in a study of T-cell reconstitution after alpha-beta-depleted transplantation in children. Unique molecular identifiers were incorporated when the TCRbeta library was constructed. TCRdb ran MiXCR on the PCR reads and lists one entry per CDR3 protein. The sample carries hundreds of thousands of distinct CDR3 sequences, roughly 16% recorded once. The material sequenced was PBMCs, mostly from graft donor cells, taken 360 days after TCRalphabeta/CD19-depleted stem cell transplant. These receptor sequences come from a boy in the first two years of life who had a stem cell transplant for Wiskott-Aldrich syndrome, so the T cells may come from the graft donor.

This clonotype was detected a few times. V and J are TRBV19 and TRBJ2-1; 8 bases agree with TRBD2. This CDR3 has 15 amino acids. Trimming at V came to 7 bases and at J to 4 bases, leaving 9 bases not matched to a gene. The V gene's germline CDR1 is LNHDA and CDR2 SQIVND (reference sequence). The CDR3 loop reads CASNTAGVGYNEQFF. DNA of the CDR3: TGTGCCAGTAACACAGCGGGAGTAGGTTACAATGAGCAGTTCTTC.

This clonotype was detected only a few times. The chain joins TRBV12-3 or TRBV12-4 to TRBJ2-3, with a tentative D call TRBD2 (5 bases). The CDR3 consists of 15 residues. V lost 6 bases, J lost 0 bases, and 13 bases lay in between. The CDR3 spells CASSQAGGSTDTQYF. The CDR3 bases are TGTGCCAGCAGCCAAGCTGGCGGGAGCACAGATACGCAGTATTTT.

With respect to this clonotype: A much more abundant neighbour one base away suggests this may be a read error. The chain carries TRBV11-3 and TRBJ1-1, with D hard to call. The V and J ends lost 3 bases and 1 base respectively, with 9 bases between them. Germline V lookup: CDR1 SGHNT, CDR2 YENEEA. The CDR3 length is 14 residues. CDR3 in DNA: TGTGCCAGCAGCTTCGGACGGTCGAACACTGAAGCTTTCTTT. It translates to CASSFGRSNTEAFF.

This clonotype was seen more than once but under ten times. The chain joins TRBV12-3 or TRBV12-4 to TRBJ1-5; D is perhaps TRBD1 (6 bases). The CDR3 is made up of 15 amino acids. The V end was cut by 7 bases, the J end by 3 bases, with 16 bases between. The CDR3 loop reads CASKNSTGFNQPQHF. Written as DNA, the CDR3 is TGTGCCAGCAAAAATTCGACAGGCTTCAATCAGCCCCAGCATTTT.

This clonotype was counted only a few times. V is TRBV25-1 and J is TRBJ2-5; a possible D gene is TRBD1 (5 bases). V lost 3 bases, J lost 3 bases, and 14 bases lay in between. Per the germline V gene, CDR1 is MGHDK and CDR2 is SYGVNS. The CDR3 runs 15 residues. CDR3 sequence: CASSEWAWTKETQYF. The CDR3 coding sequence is TGTGCCAGCAGTGAGTGGGCCTGGACAAAAGAGACCCAGTACTTC. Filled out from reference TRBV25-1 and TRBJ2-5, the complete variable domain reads EADIYQTPRYLVIGTGKKITLECSQTMGHDKMYWYQQDPGMELHLIHYSYGVNSTEKGDLSSESTVSRIRTEHFPLTLESARPSHTSQYLCASSEWAWTKETQYFGPGTRLLVL.

In DNA form, the CDR3 reads TGCGCCAGCAGCTTGGGACAGACGCCTGAAGCTTTCTTT. Translation gives CASSLGQTPEAFF. V usage is TRBV5-1 and J usage is TRBJ1-1; tentative D call: TRBD1 (5 bases). CDR3 length equals 13 residues. The V end was cut by 0 bases, the J end by 6 bases, with 9 bases between. The germline CDR1 and CDR2 sequences are SGHRS and YFSETQ.

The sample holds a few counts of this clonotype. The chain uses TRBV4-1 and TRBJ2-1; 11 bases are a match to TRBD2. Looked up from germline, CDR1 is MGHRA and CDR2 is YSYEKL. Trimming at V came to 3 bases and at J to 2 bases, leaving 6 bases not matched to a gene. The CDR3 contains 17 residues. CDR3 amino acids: CASSQDPGLAAYNEQFF. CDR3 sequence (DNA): TGCGCCAGCAGCCAGGATCCGGGACTAGCGGCCTACAATGAGCAGTTCTTC.

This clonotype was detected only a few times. The chain's CDR3 is CSASGQGSSYEQYF. DNA for the CDR3: TGCAGTGCTTCGGGACAGGGGAGCTCCTACGAGCAGTACTTC. The chain combines TRBV20-1 with TRBJ2-7, with 10 bases identical to TRBD1. Germline V CDR1 and CDR2: DFQATT, SNEGSKA (reference sequence). J gave up 0 bases and V 5 bases, and 4 bases lay outside the gene matches. The CDR3 has 14 amino acids.

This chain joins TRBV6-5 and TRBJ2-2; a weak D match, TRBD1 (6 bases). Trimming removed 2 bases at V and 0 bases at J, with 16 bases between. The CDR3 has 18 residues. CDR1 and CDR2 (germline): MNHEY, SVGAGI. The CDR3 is CASSYRFMGAANTGELFF. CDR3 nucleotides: TGTGCCAGCAGTTACCGGTTTATGGGGGCCGCGAACACCGGGGAGCTGTTTTTT.

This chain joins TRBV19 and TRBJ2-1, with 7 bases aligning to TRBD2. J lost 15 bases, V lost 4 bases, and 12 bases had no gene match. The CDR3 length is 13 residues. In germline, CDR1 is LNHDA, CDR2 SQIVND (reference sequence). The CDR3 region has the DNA TGTGCCAGTAGTAAGGGGCTAGCGGACCCAGGGTTCTTC. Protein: CASSKGLADPGFF.

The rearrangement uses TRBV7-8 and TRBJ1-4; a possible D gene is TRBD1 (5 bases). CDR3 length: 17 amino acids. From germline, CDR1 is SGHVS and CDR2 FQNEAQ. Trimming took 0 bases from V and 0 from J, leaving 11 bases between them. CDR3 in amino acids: CASSLARDGATNEKLFF. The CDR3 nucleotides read TGTGCCAGCAGCTTAGCCCGGGACGGAGCAACTAATGAAAAACTGTTTTTT.

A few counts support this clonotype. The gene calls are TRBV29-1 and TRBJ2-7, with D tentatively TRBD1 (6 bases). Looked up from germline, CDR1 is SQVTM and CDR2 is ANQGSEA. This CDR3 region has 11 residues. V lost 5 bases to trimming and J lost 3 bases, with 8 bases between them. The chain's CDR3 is CSVTQGYEQYF. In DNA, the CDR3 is TGCAGCGTTACACAGGGCTACGAGCAGTACTTC.

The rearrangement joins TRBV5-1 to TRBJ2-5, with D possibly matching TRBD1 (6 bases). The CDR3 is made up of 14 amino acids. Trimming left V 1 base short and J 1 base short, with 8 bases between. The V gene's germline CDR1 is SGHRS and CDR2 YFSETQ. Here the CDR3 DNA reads TGCGCCAGCAGCTTGTGGACAGTCCAAGAGACCCAGTACTTC. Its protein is CASSLWTVQETQYF.

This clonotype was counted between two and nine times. CDR3: CASTPGLAAIYEQYF. Written as DNA, the CDR3 is TGCGCCAGCACCCCGGGACTAGCGGCAATCTACGAGCAGTACTTC. The V gene is TRBV5-1, the J gene TRBJ2-7, with TRBD2 matching 11 bases. The CDR3 is 15 amino acids. Germline assignment: CDR1 SGHRS and CDR2 YFSETQ. V trimming: 6 bases; J trimming: 3 bases; junction bases outside the gene matches: 8.

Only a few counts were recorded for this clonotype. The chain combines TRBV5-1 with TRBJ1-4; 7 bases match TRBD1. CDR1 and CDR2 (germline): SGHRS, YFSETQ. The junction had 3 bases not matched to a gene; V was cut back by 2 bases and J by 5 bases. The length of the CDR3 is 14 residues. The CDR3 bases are TGCGCCAGCAGCTTTCGACAGGGAAATGAAAAACTGTTTTTT. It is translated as CASSFRQGNEKLFF.

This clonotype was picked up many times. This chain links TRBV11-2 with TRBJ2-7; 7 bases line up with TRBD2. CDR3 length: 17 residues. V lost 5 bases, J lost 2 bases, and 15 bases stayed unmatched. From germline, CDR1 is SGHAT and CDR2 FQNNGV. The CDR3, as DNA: TGTGCCAGCAGCCTTAGAGGTGGCGGGAGAGTCCCCTACGAGCAGTACTTC. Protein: CASSLRGGGRVPYEQYF.

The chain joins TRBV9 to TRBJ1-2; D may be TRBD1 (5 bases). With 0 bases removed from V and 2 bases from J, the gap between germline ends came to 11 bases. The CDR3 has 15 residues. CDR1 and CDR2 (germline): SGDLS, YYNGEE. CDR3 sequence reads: CASSVEGLFNYGYTF. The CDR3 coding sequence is TGTGCCAGCAGCGTAGAGGGACTCTTCAACTATGGCTACACCTTC.

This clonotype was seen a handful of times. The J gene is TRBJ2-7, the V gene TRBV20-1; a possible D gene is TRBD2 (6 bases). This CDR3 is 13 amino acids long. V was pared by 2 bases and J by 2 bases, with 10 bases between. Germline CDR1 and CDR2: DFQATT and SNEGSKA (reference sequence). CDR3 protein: CSARWDFPYEQYF. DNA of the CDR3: TGCAGTGCTAGATGGGACTTCCCCTACGAGCAGTACTTC.

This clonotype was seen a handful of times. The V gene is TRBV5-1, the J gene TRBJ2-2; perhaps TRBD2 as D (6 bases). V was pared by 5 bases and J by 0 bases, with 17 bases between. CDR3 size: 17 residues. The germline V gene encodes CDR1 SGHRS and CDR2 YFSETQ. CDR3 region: CASRGGAAGANTGELFF. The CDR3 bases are TGCGCCAGCAGAGGAGGGGCGGCGGGCGCGAACACCGGGGAGCTGTTTTTT.

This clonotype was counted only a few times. DNA for the CDR3: TGTGCCAGCACCCTTCGGCAGGGGGCTAATGAAAAACTGTTTTTT. It codes for CASTLRQGANEKLFF. The chain links TRBV12-3 or TRBV12-4 to TRBJ1-4; 7 positions agree with TRBD1. With V trimmed by 7 bases and J by 3 bases, 8 bases remained unmatched. The CDR3 is 15 residues long.